One and the same sample provided the 17 T cell receptor beta chains below, sequenced in a study of OX40 agonist ivuxolimab in advanced cancers. TCRdb's copy holds only in-frame clones and misses some; the assay was immunoSEQ multiplex PCR. The sample has around 70,000 clones; 85% are singletons. This specimen consisted of CD4+ or CD8+ T cells sorted from blood, obtained in a trial of the OX40 agonist ivuxolimab. The receptors were sampled from an adult with an advanced solid tumor such as melanoma, head and neck, liver or kidney cancer.

The rearrangement links TRBV14 to TRBJ2-3; TRBD1 or TRBD2 may be the D gene (6 bases each). CDR1 is SGHDN and CDR2 is FVKESK in the germline V gene. Trimming took off 3 bases at V and 10 bases at J, with 14 bases between the two ends. The CDR3 totals 13 residues. CDR3 loop: CASSQGWGAAQYF. In nucleotides, the CDR3 is TGTGCCAGCAGCCAGGGCTGGGGGGCGGCGCAGTATTTT.

The rearrangement uses TRBV4-1 and TRBJ2-7; D possibly corresponds to TRBD2 (6 bases). With 6 bases removed from V and 5 bases from J, the gap between germline ends came to 17 bases. The CDR3 length is 14 residues. Per the germline V gene, CDR1 is MGHRA and CDR2 is YSYEKL. The CDR3 spells CASSRYSIADEQYF. The DNA of the CDR3 is TGCGCCAGCAGTCGTTACAGCATAGCGGACGAGCAGTACTTC.

The rearrangement links TRBV6-5 to TRBJ2-1; D call uncertain. The CDR3 has 15 residues. Germline CDR1 and CDR2: MNHEY and SVGAGI. Trimming took 5 bases from V and 3 from J, leaving 14 bases between them. CDR3 loop: CASSPKSSHYNEQFF. In DNA form, the CDR3 reads TGTGCCAGCAGTCCCAAGTCCTCCCACTACAATGAGCAGTTCTTC.

V is TRBV7-9 and J is TRBJ2-1, with D possibly matching TRBD2 (6 bases). This CDR3 contains 16 residues. Trimming stripped 4 bases from V and 1 base from J, with 14 bases between. Germline CDR1 SEHNR, CDR2 FQNEAQ (reference sequence). The CDR3 protein is CASSSIAARSYNEQFF. In DNA, the CDR3 is TGTGCCAGCAGCTCCATAGCGGCCCGTTCCTACAATGAGCAGTTCTTC.

This chain connects TRBV9 to TRBJ1-6; TRBD1 is a possible D gene (6 bases). This CDR3 region has 15 residues. The V end lost 4 bases, the J end lost 8 bases, and 16 bases lay between the germline ends. Germline V lookup: CDR1 SGDLS, CDR2 YYNGEE. The CDR3 coding sequence is TGTGCCAGCAGCTCTCCTGGGGGGCGGTATTCACCCCTCCACTTT. It is translated as CASSSPGGRYSPLHF.

The V call is TRBV5-4, the J call TRBJ2-1; 7 bases are shared with TRBD1. The V and J ends lost 4 bases and 2 bases, in that order; junction bases with no gene match: 6. CDR1 is SGHNT, CDR2 YYREEE, per germline (reference sequence). The CDR3 length is 15 residues. The CDR3 here is CASSNRQGAYNEQFF. The CDR3 nucleotides are TGTGCCAGCAGCAACCGACAGGGCGCCTACAATGAGCAGTTCTTC.

CDR3 bases: TGTGCCATCAAACGGGGGGCCGACCAAGAGACCCAGTACTTC. Translating gives CAIKRGADQETQYF. The chain couples TRBV10-3 to TRBJ2-5; tentative D call: TRBD2 (7 bases). The CDR3 contains 14 residues. Germline V CDR1 and CDR2: ENHRY, SYGVKD. The V and J ends lost 7 bases and 0 bases respectively, with 12 bases between them.

The chain employs TRBV7-7 and TRBJ2-3; D is unclear. This CDR3 comprises 14 residues. Looked up from germline, CDR1 is SSHAT and CDR2 is FNYEAQ (reference sequence). Deletions cut 1 base from V and 1 base from J, with 6 bases between. CDR3 sequence reads: CASSLVAGTDTQYF. CDR3 bases: TGTGCCAGCAGCTTAGTGGCGGGCACAGATACGCAGTATTTT.

The chain is built from TRBV7-2 and TRBJ2-2, with TRBD2 matching over 14 bases. The CDR3 extends over 16 amino acids. The ends lost 4 bases at V and 6 bases at J; junction bases unmatched: 4. CDR1 SGHTA and CDR2 FQGNSA come from the germline V gene. The CDR3 spells CASSSGLAGVSGELFF. CDR3 sequence (DNA): TGTGCCAGCAGCTCGGGACTAGCGGGAGTTTCCGGGGAGCTGTTTTTT.

CDR3 sequence reads: CAISDGSSGYEQYF. The DNA of the CDR3 is TGTGCCATCAGTGATGGGTCCTCGGGGTACGAGCAGTACTTC. The chain is built from TRBV10-3 and TRBJ2-7; perhaps TRBD2 as D (5 bases). CDR1 is ENHRY and CDR2 is SYGVKD in the germline V gene. The CDR3 is made up of 14 amino acids. V lost 3 bases and J lost 4, with 13 bases in between.

J is TRBJ2-5 and V is TRBV7-8, with 7 bases lining up with TRBD1. Trimming cost V 10 bases and J 5 bases; bases outside gene matches: 10. The CDR3 consists of 13 residues. The V gene's germline CDR1 is SGHVS and CDR2 FQNEAQ. The CDR3 reads CAISTGLKETQYF. The CDR3 region has the DNA TGTGCCATATCGACAGGGTTGAAGGAGACCCAGTACTTC.

This clone occurred once. The same CDR3 arises from other DNA sequences in this sample as well. The rearrangement joins TRBV19 to TRBJ1-2; 7 nucleotides match TRBD1. Trimming cost V 3 bases and J 4 bases; bases outside gene matches: 5. Per the germline V gene, CDR1 is LNHDA and CDR2 is SQIVND (reference sequence). CDR3 length: 14 amino acids. The CDR3 bases are TGTGCCAGTAGTATTTCCGCAGGGGGCTATGGCTACACCTTC. Its translation is CASSISAGGYGYTF.

V is TRBV7-2 and J is TRBJ1-1; no firm D call. Germline values: CDR1 SGHTA, CDR2 FQGNSA. V shed 6 bases and J shed 1 base, with 9 bases lying between them. The CDR3 covers 13 residues. CDR3 loop: CASRSSQNTEAFF. DNA of the CDR3: TGTGCCAGCAGGTCATCGCAGAACACTGAAGCTTTCTTT.

The J gene is TRBJ1-6, the V gene TRBV30, with a tentative D call TRBD1 (5 bases). Between the trimmed V and J ends, which lost 1 base and 0 bases, there was a span of 16 bases. The CDR3 contains 18 residues. Germline V lookup: CDR1 GTSNPN, CDR2 SVGIG (reference sequence). CDR3 amino acids: CAWSEGRQRSSYNSPLHF. In nucleotides, the CDR3 is TGTGCCTGGAGTGAGGGGCGACAGAGGAGCTCCTATAATTCACCCCTCCACTTT.

The chain carries TRBV25-1 and TRBJ2-7, with D hard to call. The CDR3 has 14 amino acids. Germline V gives CDR1 MGHDK, CDR2 SYGVNS. V was trimmed by 1 base and J by 0 bases, leaving 7 bases between them. The CDR3 is CASSEFTSSYEQYF. In DNA form, the CDR3 reads TGTGCCAGCAGTGAATTTACGAGCTCCTACGAGCAGTACTTC.

The chain joins TRBV4-3 to TRBJ1-2; the match to TRBD1 covers 9 bases. The CDR3 runs 16 residues. Germline V gives CDR1 LGHNA, CDR2 YSLEER. Germline trimming cut 0 bases from V and 8 bases from J; bases unmatched to any gene: 10. The CDR3 coding sequence is TGCGCCAGCAGCCAAGAGTCCGGGACAGGGTTTTGGGGCTACACCTTC. Encoded protein: CASSQESGTGFWGYTF.

The V and J genes are TRBV7-6 and TRBJ1-2; 9 bases line up with TRBD1. Germline values: CDR1 SGHVS, CDR2 FNYEAQ. With V trimmed by 1 base and J by 3 bases, 6 bases remained unmatched. This CDR3 has 16 amino acids. CDR3 nucleotide sequence: TGTGCCAGCAGCTTAGAAACAGGGGGCCTCGACTATGGCTACACCTTC. This gives the protein CASSLETGGLDYGYTF.